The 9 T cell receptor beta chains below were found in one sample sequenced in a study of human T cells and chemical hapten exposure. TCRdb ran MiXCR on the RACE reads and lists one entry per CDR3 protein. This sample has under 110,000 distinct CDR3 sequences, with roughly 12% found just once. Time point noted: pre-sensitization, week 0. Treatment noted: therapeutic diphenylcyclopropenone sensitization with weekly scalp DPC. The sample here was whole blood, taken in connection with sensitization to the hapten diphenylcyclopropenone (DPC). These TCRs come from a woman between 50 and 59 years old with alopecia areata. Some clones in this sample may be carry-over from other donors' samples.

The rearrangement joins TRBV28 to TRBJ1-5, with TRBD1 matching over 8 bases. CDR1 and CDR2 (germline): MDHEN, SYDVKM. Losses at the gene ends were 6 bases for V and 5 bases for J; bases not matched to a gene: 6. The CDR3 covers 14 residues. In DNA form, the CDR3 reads TGTGCCAGCAGCGGCGGACAGGGAGATCAGCCCCAGCATTTT. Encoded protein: CASSGGQGDQPQHF.

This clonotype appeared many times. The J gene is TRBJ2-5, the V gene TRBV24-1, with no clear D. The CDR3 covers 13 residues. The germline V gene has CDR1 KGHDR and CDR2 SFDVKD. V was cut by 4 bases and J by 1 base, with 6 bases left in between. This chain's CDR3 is CATSEPGQETQYF. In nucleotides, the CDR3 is TGTGCCACCAGTGAACCAGGCCAAGAGACCCAGTACTTC.

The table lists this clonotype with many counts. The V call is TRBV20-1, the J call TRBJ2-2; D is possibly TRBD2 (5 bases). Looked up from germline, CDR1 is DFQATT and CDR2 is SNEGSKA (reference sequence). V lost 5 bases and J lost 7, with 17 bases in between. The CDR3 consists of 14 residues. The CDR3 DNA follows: TGCAGTGCTCAACCCAGCGGTTTTAGCGGGGAGCTGTTTTTT. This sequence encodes CSAQPSGFSGELFF.

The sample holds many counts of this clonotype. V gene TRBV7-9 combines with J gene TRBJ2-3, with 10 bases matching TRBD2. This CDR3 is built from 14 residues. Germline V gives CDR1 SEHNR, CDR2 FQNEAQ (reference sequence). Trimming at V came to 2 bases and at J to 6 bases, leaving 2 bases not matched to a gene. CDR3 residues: CASSLQTSGDTQYF. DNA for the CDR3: TGTGCCAGCAGCTTACAGACTAGCGGGGATACGCAGTATTTT. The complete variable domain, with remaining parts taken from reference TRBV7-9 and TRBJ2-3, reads DTGVSQNPRHKITKRGQNVTFRCDPISEHNRLYWYRQTLGQGPEFLTYFQNEAQLEKSRLLSDRFSAERPKGSFSTLEIQRTEQGDSAMYLCASSLQTSGDTQYFGPGTRLTVL.

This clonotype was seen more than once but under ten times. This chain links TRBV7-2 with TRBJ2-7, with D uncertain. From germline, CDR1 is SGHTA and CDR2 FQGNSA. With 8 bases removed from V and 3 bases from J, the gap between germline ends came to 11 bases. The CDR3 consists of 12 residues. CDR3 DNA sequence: TGTGCCAGCTCCGATTACTACTACGAGCAGTACTTC. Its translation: CASSDYYYEQYF. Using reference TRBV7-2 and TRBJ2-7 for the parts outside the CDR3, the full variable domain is GAGVSQSPSNKVTEKGKDVELRCDPISGHTALYWYRQSLGQGLEFLIYFQGNSAPDKSGLPSDRFSAERTGGSVSTLTIQRTQQEDSAVYLCASSDYYYEQYFGPGTRLTVT.

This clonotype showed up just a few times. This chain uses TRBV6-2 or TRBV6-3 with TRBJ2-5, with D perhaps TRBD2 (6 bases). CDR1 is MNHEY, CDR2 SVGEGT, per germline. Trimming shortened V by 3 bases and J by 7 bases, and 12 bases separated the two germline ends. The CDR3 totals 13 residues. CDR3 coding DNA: TGTGCCAGCAGTTATCGGCGGGATGCGACCCAGTACTTC. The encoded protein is CASSYRRDATQYF.

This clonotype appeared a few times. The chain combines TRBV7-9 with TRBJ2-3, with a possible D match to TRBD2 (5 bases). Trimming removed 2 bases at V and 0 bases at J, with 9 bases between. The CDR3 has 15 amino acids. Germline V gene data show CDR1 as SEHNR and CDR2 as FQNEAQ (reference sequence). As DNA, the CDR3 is TGTGCCAGCAGCTTATCCGGGGTTAGCACAGATACGCAGTATTTT. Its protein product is CASSLSGVSTDTQYF.

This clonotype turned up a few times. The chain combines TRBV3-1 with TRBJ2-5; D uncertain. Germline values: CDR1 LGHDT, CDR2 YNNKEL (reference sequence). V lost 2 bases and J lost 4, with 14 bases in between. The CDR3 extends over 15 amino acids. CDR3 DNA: TGTGCCAGCAGCCAATCCCCCCACTTCAGAGAGACCCAGTACTTC. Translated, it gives CASSQSPHFRETQYF.

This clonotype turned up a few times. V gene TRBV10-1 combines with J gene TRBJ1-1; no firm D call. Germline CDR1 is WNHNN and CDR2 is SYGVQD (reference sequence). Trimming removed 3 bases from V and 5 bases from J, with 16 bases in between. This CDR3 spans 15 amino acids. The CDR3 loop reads CASSDMDGPWTEAFF. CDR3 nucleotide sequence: TGCGCCAGCAGTGATATGGACGGACCCTGGACTGAAGCTTTCTTT.